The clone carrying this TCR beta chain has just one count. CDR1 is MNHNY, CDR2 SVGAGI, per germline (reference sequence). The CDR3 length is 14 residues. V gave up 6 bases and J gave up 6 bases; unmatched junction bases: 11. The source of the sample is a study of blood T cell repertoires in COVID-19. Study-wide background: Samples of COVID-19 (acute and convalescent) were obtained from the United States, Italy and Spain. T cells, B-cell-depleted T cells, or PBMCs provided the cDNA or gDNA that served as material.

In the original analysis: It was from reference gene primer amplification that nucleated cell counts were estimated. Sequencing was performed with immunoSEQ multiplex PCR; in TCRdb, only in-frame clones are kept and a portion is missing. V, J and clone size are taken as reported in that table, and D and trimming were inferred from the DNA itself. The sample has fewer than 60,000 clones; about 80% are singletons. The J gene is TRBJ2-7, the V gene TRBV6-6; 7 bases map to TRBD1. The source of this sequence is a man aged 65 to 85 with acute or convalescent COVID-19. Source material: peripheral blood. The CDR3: CASRPTRDSGEQYF. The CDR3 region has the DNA TGTGCCAGCAGACCGACCCGGGACAGTGGCGAGCAGTACTTC.